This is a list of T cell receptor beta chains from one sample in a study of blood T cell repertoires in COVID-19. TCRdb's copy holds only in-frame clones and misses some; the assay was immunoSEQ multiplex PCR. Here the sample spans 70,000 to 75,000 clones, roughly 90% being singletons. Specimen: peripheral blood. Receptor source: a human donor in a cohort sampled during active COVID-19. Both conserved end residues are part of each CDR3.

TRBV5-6	CASSFLGQRNEKLFF
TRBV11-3	CASTPFGGSYEQYF
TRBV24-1	CATSDPASGRVTGELFF
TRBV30	CAWTHRGGLSTDTQYF
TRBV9	CASSVADRGFTDTQYF
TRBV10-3	CAIMGQNTGELFF
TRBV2	CASTPDRATLEAFF
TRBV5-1	CASSMDRESYNEQFF
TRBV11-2	CASISTGSDTQYF
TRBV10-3	CAISAGTGSNEQFF
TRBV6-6	CASSYTGQGEEYGYTF
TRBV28	CASSLGRRAYEQYF
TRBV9	CASSPSGSPSYNEQFF
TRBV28	CASSPRQGAWEKLFF
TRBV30	CAWSPPRAGVNGYTF
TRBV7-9	CASSLAAVHYEQYF
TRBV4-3	CASSQDPNRGGITNEKLFF
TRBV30	CAWSDRGTQPQHF
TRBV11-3	CASSPQRGASYEQYF
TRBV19	CASSIRIGGIRSGVQYF
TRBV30	CASGGTTDTQYF
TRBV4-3	CASSHELTGTATYEQYF
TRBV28	CASSLFMVDRGQPQHF
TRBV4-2	CASSQDLFYEQYF
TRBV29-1	CSVGTGDEQYF
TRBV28	CASSTRQGLSYEQYF
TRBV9	CASSAALAGGPYNEQFF
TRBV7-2	CASSLGTGLETQYF
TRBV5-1	CASSLVQGHYNEQFF
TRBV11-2	CASSSDRRTEAFF
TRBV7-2	CASSSQGNTEAFF
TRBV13	CASSLGRSTGRYGYTF
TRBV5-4	CASSLAQGLGTGELFF
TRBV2	CASSDASGRAEQYF
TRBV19	CASSIIQGSEAFF
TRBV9	CASSVRIAESTDTQYF
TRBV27	CASSSGTGNQPQHF
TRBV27	CASADGRNNEQFF
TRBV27	CASSLRGGRDGEQFF
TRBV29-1	CSVEGQGGTQYF
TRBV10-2	CASSEQGTSGFDEQFF
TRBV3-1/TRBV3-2	CASSHRGTGPPSSYNSPLHF
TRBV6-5	CASSYKGTDTQYF
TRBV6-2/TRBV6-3	CASSSPGQGVSGAYNEQFF
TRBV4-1	CASSLISGDYNEQFF
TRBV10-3	CAISETGTGSNQPQHF
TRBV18	CASSPLAGIGNEQFF
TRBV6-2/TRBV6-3	CASSYRGQGANQPQHF
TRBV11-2	CASSLAAGSGEKLFF
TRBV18	CASSPGGGSYEQYF
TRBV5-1	CASSPRGLAGYPYEQYF
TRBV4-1	CASSRLHRRQGDTEAFF
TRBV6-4	CASSPGASGTYEQYF
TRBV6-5	CASRPGSGIYLEQFF
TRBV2	CASNGDTAYEQYF